One sample yielded the 26 T cell receptor beta chains listed below, sequenced in a study of cytomegalovirus exposure and HLA in healthy donors. Both 60 Vbeta primers and 13 Jbeta primers went into the PCR. Data came from immunoSEQ multiplex PCR; TCRdb stores just in-frame clones and leaves some out. The table has about 130,000 clones, approximately 85% seen once. The specimen was PBMCs. All receptors derive from a woman in her thirties in good health and CMV-seropositive.

This chain links TRBV19 with TRBJ1-1, with 9 bases fitting TRBD1. Trimming cost V 5 bases and J 8 bases; bases outside gene matches: 12. The V gene's germline CDR1 is LNHDA and CDR2 SQIVND (reference sequence). There are 15 residues in the CDR3. In DNA form, the CDR3 reads TGTGCCAGTAGTGGCCTGAAAGGGACAGGGTGGGAAGCTTTCTTT. The encoded protein is CASSGLKGTGWEAFF. The variable domain in full, completed from reference TRBV19 and TRBJ1-1, reads DGGITQSPKYLFRKEGQNVTLSCEQNLNHDAMYWYRQDPGQGLRLIYYSQIVNDFQKGDIAEGYSVSREKKESFPLTVTSAQKNPTAFYLCASSGLKGTGWEAFFGQGTRLTVV.

V gene TRBV6-1 combines with J gene TRBJ1-2, with D tentatively TRBD1 (5 bases). V lost 0 bases and J 3 bases, leaving 17 bases between the germline ends. The CDR3 runs 17 residues. The V gene's germline CDR1 is MNHNS and CDR2 SASEGT. CDR3 in DNA: TGTGCCAGCAGTGAAGCGAACGCGGGGGGGGGTTACTATGGCTACACCTTC. It specifies CASSEANAGGGYYGYTF.

The gene calls are TRBV27 and TRBJ2-5, with TRBD1 matching over 9 bases. Germline V gives CDR1 MNHEY, CDR2 SMNVEV (reference sequence). This CDR3 has 15 residues. With 1 base clipped from V and 5 bases from J, the junction kept 5 bases outside the gene matches. The CDR3 sequence: CASSLLYRGRETQYF. DNA for the CDR3: TGTGCCAGCAGTTTATTGTACAGGGGGCGTGAGACCCAGTACTTC.

This rearrangement joins TRBV14 to TRBJ2-2; the match to TRBD1 covers 8 bases. CDR3 length: 15 residues. The junction had 4 bases not matched to a gene; V was cut back by 3 bases and J by 4 bases. Looked up from germline, CDR1 is SGHDN and CDR2 is FVKESK. This CDR3 is CASSHHTGGTGELFF. CDR3 nucleotides: TGTGCCAGCAGCCATCATACAGGGGGCACCGGGGAGCTGTTTTTT.

This clone was observed a few times. The chain uses TRBV6-4 and TRBJ1-4; D perhaps matches TRBD1 (6 bases). The germline V gene encodes CDR1 MRHNA and CDR2 SNTAGT. Trimming took 4 bases from V and 7 from J, leaving 16 bases between them. The CDR3 extends over 15 amino acids. The DNA of the CDR3 is TGTGCCAGCAGTGCCCAGGCGGGGGCGGGTGAAAAACTGTTTTTT. This sequence encodes CASSAQAGAGEKLFF.

The V gene is TRBV2, the J gene TRBJ1-2; the match to TRBD1 covers 8 bases. Losses at the gene ends were 8 bases for V and 4 bases for J; bases not matched to a gene: 9. This CDR3 contains 14 residues. CDR1 and CDR2 from the germline V gene are SNHLY and FYNNEI. The CDR3 DNA reads as TGTGCCAGCGGGGGGCTGGGACAGGCCTATGGCTACACCTTC. Translating gives CASGGLGQAYGYTF. Together with reference TRBV2 and TRBJ1-2, the CDR3 gives the full variable domain: EPEVTQTPSHQVTQMGQEVILRCVPISNHLYFYWYRQILGQKVEFLVSFYNNEISEKSEIFDDQFSVERPDGSNFTLKIRSTKLEDSAMYFCASGGLGQAYGYTFGSGTRLTVV.

V usage is TRBV14 and J usage is TRBJ2-3; possibly TRBD2 for D (5 bases). The V gene's germline CDR1 is SGHDN and CDR2 FVKESK. The CDR3 has 16 amino acids. The V end lost 4 bases, the J end lost 2 bases, and 16 bases lay between the germline ends. The CDR3 spells CASSRIAFGHTDTQYF. CDR3 in DNA: TGTGCCAGCAGCCGGATAGCGTTTGGCCACACAGATACGCAGTATTTT.

This clone has a single count. The CDR3 sequence: CASISFGGNTEAFF. The DNA for the CDR3 is TGTGCCTCAATTTCGTTTGGCGGGAACACTGAAGCTTTCTTT. This chain connects TRBV6-6 to TRBJ1-1; D is uncertain. Trimming shortened V by 11 bases and J by 1 base, and 17 bases separated the two germline ends. Germline CDR1 reads MNHNY; CDR2 reads SVGAGI (reference sequence). The CDR3 is 14 residues long.

The chain has TRBV7-9 and TRBJ2-2; 7 positions match TRBD2. Germline CDR1 is SEHNR and CDR2 is FQNEAQ (reference sequence). The CDR3 contains 15 residues. Germline trimming cut 7 bases from V and 2 bases from J; bases unmatched to any gene: 7. CDR3 in DNA: TGTGCCAGCATCCCTCAAGCGGGAAACACCGGGGAGCTGTTTTTT. Protein product: CASIPQAGNTGELFF.

J is TRBJ2-1 and V is TRBV21-1; TRBD1, the table's D call, was not compared with the DNA. TRBV21-1 is listed as a pseudogene. CDR3 length equals 13 residues. The CDR3 DNA reads TGTGCCAGCAGGTTCTCCGACAGGGATGAGCAGTTCTTC. As protein: CASRFSDRDEQFF.

This clone was seen once. J is TRBJ2-2 and V is TRBV14, with 10 positions matching TRBD1. The CDR3 spans 15 residues. The V gene's germline CDR1 is SGHDN and CDR2 FVKESK. The trim removed 6 bases at V and 1 base at J, leaving 2 bases unmatched. For the CDR3, the DNA is TGTGCCAGCAGAGACAGGGGGCTGAACACCGGGGAGCTGTTTTTT. Translation: CASRDRGLNTGELFF.

The V call is TRBV9, the J call TRBJ1-1, with 7 positions matching TRBD1. CDR1 SGDLS and CDR2 YYNGEE come from the germline V gene. The CDR3 totals 14 residues. V was pared by 0 bases and J by 2 bases, with 1 base of the junction left unmatched. CDR3 residues: CASSVVGGNTEAFF. CDR3 nucleotide sequence: TGTGCCAGCAGCGTAGTAGGGGGCAACACTGAAGCTTTCTTT.

The chain carries TRBV7-3 and TRBJ2-2, with no clear D. Germline V gene data show CDR1 as SGHTA and CDR2 as FQGTGA. V was clipped by 3 bases and J by 7 bases, with 12 bases between them. CDR3 length equals 14 residues. The CDR3 sequence: CASSLAPQDGELFF. In DNA form, the CDR3 reads TGTGCCAGCAGCTTGGCTCCCCAGGACGGGGAGCTGTTTTTT.

V is TRBV27 and J is TRBJ2-1; maybe TRBD2 (5 bases). The CDR3 loop spans 14 amino acids. The V end lost 6 bases, the J end lost 8 bases, and 17 bases lay between the germline ends. Germline V lookup: CDR1 MNHEY, CDR2 SMNVEV (reference sequence). The CDR3 sequence: CASRLGPTHDEQFF. The DNA of the CDR3 is TGTGCCAGCAGACTAGGTCCTACACACGATGAGCAGTTCTTC.

The chain is built from TRBV9 and TRBJ2-3, with 8 bases lining up with TRBD1. This CDR3 has 15 residues. The ends lost 3 bases at V and 8 bases at J; junction bases unmatched: 11. Germline V CDR1 and CDR2: SGDLS, YYNGEE. CDR3 bases: TGTGCCAGCAGCGCTGGGACAGGCGCTATTCCTACGCAGTATTTT. It encodes CASSAGTGAIPTQYF.

The V and J genes are TRBV19 and TRBJ1-5, with D perhaps matching TRBD1 (6 bases). Germline loops: CDR1 LNHDA, CDR2 SQIVND (reference sequence). There are 16 residues in the CDR3. V was cut by 5 bases and J by 6 bases, with 20 bases left in between. The CDR3 nucleotides read TGTGCCAGTAGTTTGGGAAGGGGGGGTTTTACTCAGCCCCAGCATTTT. As protein: CASSLGRGGFTQPQHF.

The chain links TRBV5-1 to TRBJ2-7, with 9 bases that match TRBD1. The V gene's germline CDR1 is SGHRS and CDR2 YFSETQ. V dropped 4 bases and J dropped 3; count of bases not matched to a gene: 8. The CDR3 consists of 15 residues. CDR3 protein: CASSTSGTGFYEQYF. CDR3 nucleotide sequence: TGCGCCAGCAGCACCTCCGGGACAGGGTTCTACGAGCAGTACTTC.

The CDR3 bases are TGTGCCAGCAGCCCGGGGGGGGGCGCGGGTTTTGACTATGGCTACACCTTC. Residues: CASSPGGGAGFDYGYTF. The chain has TRBV5-4 and TRBJ1-2; D might be TRBD1 (6 bases). The CDR3 covers 17 residues. Trimming removed 4 bases from V and 3 bases from J, with 22 bases in between. In germline, CDR1 is SGHNT, CDR2 YYREEE (reference sequence).

The chain carries TRBV5-1 and TRBJ2-4, with D possibly TRBD2 on 6 matching bases. Trimming took off 4 bases at V and 8 bases at J, with 10 bases between the two ends. Germline CDR1 and CDR2: SGHRS and YFSETQ. The CDR3 has 12 amino acids. CDR3 loop: CASSEDYDIQYF. CDR3 bases: TGCGCCAGCAGCGAGGACTACGACATTCAGTACTTC.

V is TRBV4-1 and J is TRBJ1-6; D might be TRBD1 (6 bases). The CDR3 is made up of 16 amino acids. V lost 5 bases and J lost 3, with 14 bases in between. Germline CDR1 is MGHRA and CDR2 is YSYEKL. The CDR3 DNA follows: TGCGCCAGCAGCTCCACTCCAGGGGACTATAATTCACCCCTCCACTTT. Its translation is CASSSTPGDYNSPLHF.

The chain uses TRBV28 and TRBJ2-7; D not certain. The CDR3 contains 15 residues. V shed 5 bases and J shed 2 bases, with 16 bases lying between them. Germline loops: CDR1 MDHEN, CDR2 SYDVKM. The CDR3 reads CASSPLNEVPYEQYF. Here the CDR3 DNA reads TGTGCCAGCAGTCCCCTCAACGAGGTTCCCTACGAGCAGTACTTC.

This rearrangement joins TRBV28 to TRBJ1-1; D is undetermined. This CDR3 has 15 amino acids. CDR1 and CDR2 (germline): MDHEN, SYDVKM. V was pared by 5 bases and J by 0 bases, with 13 bases between. The CDR3 sequence: CASSPGREVNTEAFF. The CDR3 nucleotides are TGTGCCAGCAGTCCGGGAAGGGAGGTGAACACTGAAGCTTTCTTT.

The rearrangement links TRBV5-1 to TRBJ2-3; 7 nucleotides line up with TRBD2. CDR3 length: 14 residues. Germline CDR1 SGHRS, CDR2 YFSETQ. V was clipped by 5 bases and J by 7 bases; unmatched bases: 10. The DNA for the CDR3 is TGCGCCAGCAGGACCGGCGGGGGTGGGTATACGCAGTATTTT. This translates into CASRTGGGGYTQYF.

This chain joins TRBV7-9 and TRBJ2-1; 7 positions agree with TRBD1. Trimming removed 2 bases from V and 8 bases from J; junction bases left unmatched: 3. Germline V gene lookup returns CDR1 SEHNR and CDR2 FQNEAQ (reference sequence). The CDR3 spans 13 residues. The CDR3 reads CASSLTGAHEQFF. CDR3 DNA: TGTGCCAGCAGCTTAACAGGGGCACATGAGCAGTTCTTC. The complete variable domain, with remaining parts taken from reference TRBV7-9 and TRBJ2-1, reads DTGVSQNPRHKITKRGQNVTFRCDPISEHNRLYWYRQTLGQGPEFLTYFQNEAQLEKSRLLSDRFSAERPKGSFSTLEIQRTEQGDSAMYLCASSLTGAHEQFFGPGTRLTVL.

The chain joins TRBV18 to TRBJ1-1; D perhaps matches TRBD1 (6 bases). V lost 6 bases to trimming and J lost 4 bases, with 18 bases between them. The CDR3 contains 15 residues. The germline V gene encodes CDR1 KGHSH and CDR2 LQKENI. This chain's CDR3 is CASSFGTGGGTEAFF. The DNA of the CDR3 is TGTGCCAGCTCCTTCGGCACGGGAGGGGGCACTGAAGCTTTCTTT.

J is TRBJ2-7 and V is TRBV6-5; no reliable D call. The CDR3 totals 13 residues. Germline assignment: CDR1 MNHEY and CDR2 SVGAGI. The V and J ends lost 6 bases and 4 bases respectively, with 13 bases between them. The CDR3 reads CASSDTIGYEQYF. The CDR3 nucleotides are TGTGCCAGCAGCGACACCATCGGTTACGAGCAGTACTTC.